These 29 T cell receptor beta chains share one sample of origin, sequenced in a study of T cell responses to AZD1222 COVID-19 vaccine. Libraries were prepared by immunoSEQ multiplex PCR; TCRdb keeps only in-frame clonotypes and omits some of them. Of around 150,000 clones listed, 80% to 95% are singletons. This material consisted of peripheral blood, taken 28 days after the second AZD1222 dose. The origin of the receptors is an adult who received the AZD1222 COVID-19 vaccine.

J is TRBJ2-3 and V is TRBV21-1; the table's D call, TRBD2, has no DNA check behind it. TRBV21-1 is a recognized pseudogene. This CDR3 region has 16 residues. The CDR3 is CASPYPSGGSTDTQYF. The CDR3 region has the DNA TGTGCCAGTCCCTACCCTAGCGGGGGAAGCACAGATACGCAGTATTTT.

The V and J genes are TRBV28 and TRBJ2-7; maybe TRBD1 (6 bases). Germline CDR1 and CDR2: MDHEN and SYDVKM. This CDR3 has 14 residues. The V end was cut by 7 bases, the J end by 2 bases, with 15 bases between. CDR3: CASTPPGHPYEQYF. CDR3 sequence (DNA): TGTGCCAGCACGCCGCCGGGACACCCCTACGAGCAGTACTTC. Using reference TRBV28 and TRBJ2-7 for the parts outside the CDR3, the full variable domain is DVKVTQSSRYLVKRTGEKVFLECVQDMDHENMFWYRQDPGLGLRLIYFSYDVKMKEKGDIPEGYSVSREKKERFSLILESASTNQTSMYLCASTPPGHPYEQYFGPGTRLTVT.

On this clone itself: The same CDR3 is also encoded by other DNA sequences in this sample. V and J are TRBV28 and TRBJ1-2, with D hard to call. Germline lookup yields CDR1 MDHEN and CDR2 SYDVKM. The germline V and J ends were trimmed by 6 bases and 4 bases, with 9 bases remaining between them. The CDR3 totals 12 residues. This chain's CDR3 is CASSLGGYGYTF. CDR3 nucleotide sequence: TGTGCCAGCAGCCTAGGAGGCTATGGCTACACCTTC.

J is TRBJ2-1 and V is TRBV30; D is uncertain. CDR1 is GTSNPN, CDR2 SVGIG, per germline (reference sequence). The V gene lost 2 bases and the J gene lost 3 bases, with 8 bases spanning the gap. This CDR3 has 13 amino acids. The CDR3 DNA reads TGTGCCTGGAGTCTCCGGTACTACAATGAGCAGTTCTTC. It encodes CAWSLRYYNEQFF.

As DNA, the CDR3 is TGTGCCTGGGAGGGGTCTACAGATCAGCCCCAGCATTTT. Its protein is CAWEGSTDQPQHF. The V and J genes are TRBV30 and TRBJ1-5; a weak D match, TRBD1 (5 bases). The V gene lost 5 bases and the J gene lost 5 bases, with 13 bases spanning the gap. The CDR3 has 13 amino acids. Germline V gene lookup returns CDR1 GTSNPN and CDR2 SVGIG (reference sequence).

This clone was counted once. The chain couples TRBV9 to TRBJ2-5, with 8 positions matching TRBD2. CDR1 and CDR2 from the germline V gene are SGDLS and YYNGEE. J gave up 4 bases and V 4 bases, and 6 bases lay outside the gene matches. CDR3 length: 14 residues. Here the CDR3 reads CASSTSGGGETQYF. The CDR3 DNA is TGTGCCAGCAGCACTAGCGGCGGTGGAGAGACCCAGTACTTC.

The CDR3: CASRHRQVNQPQHF. Written as DNA, the CDR3 is TGTGCCAGCAGACATAGACAGGTTAATCAGCCCCAGCATTTT. V gene TRBV6-5 combines with J gene TRBJ1-5; a weak D match, TRBD1 (6 bases). V gave up 6 bases and J gave up 4 bases, with 13 bases separating them. CDR1 and CDR2 (germline): MNHEY, SVGAGI. The CDR3 contains 14 residues.

The chain couples TRBV7-6 to TRBJ2-5; a possible D gene is TRBD1 (6 bases). Germline V lookup: CDR1 SGHVS, CDR2 FNYEAQ. The CDR3 totals 13 residues. V was shortened by 6 bases and J by 4 bases, with 12 bases between the two germline ends. CDR3 residues: CASREDSRETQYF. The CDR3 nucleotides are TGTGCCAGCAGGGAGGACAGTAGAGAGACCCAGTACTTC. The entire variable domain, with the rest obtained from reference TRBV7-6 and TRBJ2-5, is as follows: GAGVSQSPRYKVTKRGQDVALRCDPISGHVSLYWYRQALGQGPEFLTYFNYEAQQDKSGLPNDRFSAERPEGSISTLTIQRTEQRDSAMYRCASREDSRETQYFGPGTRLLVL.

This rearrangement joins TRBV5-4 to TRBJ2-5; 7 bases map to TRBD1. Germline CDR1 reads SGHNT; CDR2 reads YYREEE (reference sequence). Trimming removed 0 bases from V and 2 bases from J; junction bases left unmatched: 7. This CDR3 has 16 residues. CDR3 in DNA: TGTGCCAGCAGCTTGGTATTATTGGGACAGCAAGAGACCCAGTACTTC. Translating it yields CASSLVLLGQQETQYF.

The table lists this clone with a count of one. The chain employs TRBV29-1 and TRBJ2-1, with unresolved D. Germline V lookup: CDR1 SQVTM, CDR2 ANQGSEA. CDR3 size: 12 residues. Trimming shortened V by 4 bases and J by 4 bases, and 8 bases separated the two germline ends. CDR3 residues: CSVVSGYNEQFF. Here the CDR3 DNA reads TGCAGCGTTGTGTCCGGGTACAATGAGCAGTTCTTC.

The chain joins TRBV28 to TRBJ1-1; tentatively, D is TRBD1 (6 bases). Germline V gene sequence: CDR1 MDHEN, CDR2 SYDVKM. The CDR3 is 12 residues long. Deletions cut 7 bases from V and 3 bases from J, with 9 bases between. CDR3 bases: TGTGCCAGCATAAAGGGGGACACTGAAGCTTTCTTT. It translates to CASIKGDTEAFF.

This clone appeared once. The gene calls are TRBV6-2 or TRBV6-3 and TRBJ2-7, with 8 bases identical to TRBD1. The CDR3 consists of 16 residues. Germline loops: CDR1 MNHEY, CDR2 SVGEGT. V gave up 6 bases and J gave up 2 bases; unmatched junction bases: 12. CDR3 region: CASSYARDRRAYEQYF. Here the CDR3 DNA reads TGTGCCAGCAGCTATGCCCGGGACAGGCGAGCCTACGAGCAGTACTTC.

The chain carries TRBV11-1 and TRBJ1-2; D is unclear. The CDR3 length is 14 residues. Germline CDR1 SGHAT, CDR2 FQDESV (reference sequence). Deletions cut 6 bases from V and 8 bases from J, with 19 bases between. CDR3 loop: CASSTIGPFEGYTF. The CDR3 coding sequence is TGTGCCAGCAGTACCATTGGGCCATTTGAGGGCTACACCTTC.

The gene calls are TRBV5-1 and TRBJ1-5, with 8 bases that match TRBD1. Trimming removed 4 bases from V and 0 bases from J; junction bases left unmatched: 6. Germline assignment: CDR1 SGHRS and CDR2 YFSETQ. The CDR3 has 16 amino acids. CDR3 nucleotides: TGCGCCAGCAGCACGGACAGGGTTGGTAGCAATCAGCCCCAGCATTTT. Its protein product is CASSTDRVGSNQPQHF.

The rearrangement uses TRBV15 and TRBJ2-4, with D maybe TRBD1 (5 bases). CDR3 length equals 21 residues. Trimming stripped 5 bases from V and 3 bases from J, with 32 bases between. Germline V gene lookup returns CDR1 LNHNV and CDR2 YYDKDF (reference sequence). CDR3 protein: CATSPRRVSGPELLVKNIQYF. The CDR3 DNA reads TGTGCCACCAGCCCCCGCCGGGTATCAGGGCCGGAACTTTTGGTCAAAAACATTCAGTACTTC.

This chain links TRBV9 with TRBJ1-4; 7 bases line up with TRBD1. Trimming cost V 0 bases and J 7 bases; bases outside gene matches: 6. There are 15 residues in the CDR3. Germline loops: CDR1 SGDLS, CDR2 YYNGEE. In DNA form, the CDR3 reads TGTGCCAGCAGCGTAGGGGACAGAGGGAGTGAAAAACTGTTTTTT. The encoded protein is CASSVGDRGSEKLFF.

The chain carries TRBV2 and TRBJ1-6, with 8 nucleotides matching TRBD1. The CDR3 is 13 residues long. V trimming: 6 bases; J trimming: 8 bases; junction bases outside the gene matches: 3. CDR1 is SNHLY, CDR2 FYNNEI, per germline. CDR3 residues: CASRGQVDSPLHF. The DNA for the CDR3 is TGTGCCAGCAGGGGACAGGTCGATTCACCCCTCCACTTT.

The chain joins TRBV12-3 or TRBV12-4 to TRBJ2-1, with 8 positions matching TRBD2. J lost 10 bases, V lost 8 bases, and 10 bases had no gene match. The CDR3 is 13 amino acids. The CDR3 sequence is CASRSTTSGEQFF. The CDR3 DNA follows: TGTGCCAGCCGTTCCACCACTAGCGGCGAGCAGTTCTTC.

The rearrangement links TRBV28 to TRBJ1-6, with D unresolved. Germline-derived CDR1 and CDR2 are MDHEN and SYDVKM. The CDR3 is made up of 11 amino acids. Trimming stripped 3 bases from V and 10 bases from J, with 4 bases between. The CDR3 region is CASSFPSPLHF. In DNA, the CDR3 is TGTGCCAGCAGTTTTCCATCACCCCTCCACTTT. The full variable domain, rest sourced from reference TRBV28 and TRBJ1-6, is DVKVTQSSRYLVKRTGEKVFLECVQDMDHENMFWYRQDPGLGLRLIYFSYDVKMKEKGDIPEGYSVSREKKERFSLILESASTNQTSMYLCASSFPSPLHFGNGTRLTVT.

The V gene is TRBV7-2, the J gene TRBJ1-6; perhaps TRBD1 as D (5 bases). V dropped 5 bases and J dropped 6 bases, with 8 bases sitting between them. Germline V gene data show CDR1 as SGHTA and CDR2 as FQGNSA. The length of the CDR3 is 13 residues. The CDR3 is CASSRQINSPLHF. For the CDR3, the DNA is TGTGCCAGCAGCCGACAGATTAATTCACCCCTCCACTTT.

The chain has TRBV5-1 and TRBJ2-5, with 9 nucleotides matching TRBD2. Germline CDR1 and CDR2: SGHRS and YFSETQ. The V gene end was trimmed by 0 bases and the J gene end by 4 bases; junction bases not matched to a gene: 16. The CDR3 runs to 19 residues. In DNA, the CDR3 is TGCGCCAGCAGCTTGGCTGGGGTCGGCGGGGGGGCCGGGAGAGAGACCCAGTACTTC. Translated: CASSLAGVGGGAGRETQYF. Drawing the rest from reference TRBV5-1 and TRBJ2-5, the complete variable domain is KAGVTQTPRYLIKTRGQQVTLSCSPISGHRSVSWYQQTPGQGLQFLFEYFSETQRNKGNFPGRFSGRQFSNSRSEMNVSTLELGDSALYLCASSLAGVGGGAGRETQYFGPGTRLLVL.

The V gene is TRBV24-1, the J gene TRBJ1-2, with D possibly TRBD1 on 5 matching bases. The CDR3 has 13 residues. Germline loops: CDR1 KGHDR, CDR2 SFDVKD. V lost 7 bases and J lost 6, with 14 bases in between. The CDR3 is CATSTRAGDGYTF. In nucleotides, the CDR3 is TGTGCCACCAGCACCAGGGCCGGGGATGGCTACACCTTC.

The sample holds one count of this clone. V gene TRBV6-5 combines with J gene TRBJ1-2; D gene unclear. Per germline, CDR1 MNHEY and CDR2 SVGAGI. V lost 5 bases to trimming and J lost 3 bases, with 16 bases between them. This CDR3 comprises 15 residues. CDR3 coding DNA: TGTGCCAGCAGTAAAACTGCCAAAGTATACTATGGCTACACCTTC. Translated, it gives CASSKTAKVYYGYTF.

V gene TRBV11-3 combines with J gene TRBJ1-1, with D possibly matching TRBD1 (5 bases). This CDR3 region has 15 residues. Per the germline V gene, CDR1 is SGHNT and CDR2 is YENEEA. Trimming pared 1 base from V and 0 bases from J, leaving 9 bases between. CDR3 coding DNA: TGTGCCAGCAGCTTAGGACAGCTAATGAACACTGAAGCTTTCTTT. As protein: CASSLGQLMNTEAFF.

Only one count was recorded for this clone. The chain is built from TRBV27 and TRBJ1-1, with D hard to call. Trimming stripped 2 bases from V and 3 bases from J, with 13 bases between. CDR1 MNHEY and CDR2 SMNVEV come from the germline V gene (reference sequence). The length of the CDR3 is 15 residues. This CDR3 is CASSLVGSPYTEAFF. The CDR3 DNA follows: TGTGCCAGCAGTTTAGTAGGCAGCCCCTACACTGAAGCTTTCTTT.

The chain joins TRBV7-9 to TRBJ2-7; TRBD1 matches at 8 bases. The germline V gene encodes CDR1 SEHNR and CDR2 FQNEAQ (reference sequence). The trim removed 1 base at V and 5 bases at J, leaving 4 bases unmatched. The CDR3 is 14 amino acids. The CDR3 nucleotides read TGTGCCAGCAGCTTAGGGACAGGGTGGGACGAGCAGTACTTC. This codes for CASSLGTGWDEQYF.

The gene calls are TRBV6-5 and TRBJ1-6, with D hard to call. The germline V and J ends were trimmed by 0 bases and 7 bases, with 7 bases remaining between them. CDR3 size: 14 residues. Germline CDR1 is MNHEY and CDR2 is SVGAGI. The CDR3 DNA reads as TGTGCCAGCAGTTACTCGTATAGCAATTCACCCCTCCACTTT. Translation: CASSYSYSNSPLHF.

The rearrangement joins TRBV3-1 (or the pseudogene TRBV3-2) to TRBJ2-1; 10 positions match TRBD2. The V and J ends lost 1 base and 15 bases, in that order; junction bases with no gene match: 15. Germline CDR1 reads LGHDT; CDR2 reads YNNKEL (reference sequence). The CDR3 contains 16 residues. The CDR3 loop is CASSQGSGGAFGRRFF. CDR3 coding DNA: TGTGCCAGCAGCCAAGGCAGCGGGGGGGCCTTTGGGCGCCGGTTCTTC.

The CDR3 DNA reads as TGTGCCAGCAGTGTAGCTGGGCGCACCGGGGAGCTGTTTTTT. It specifies CASSVAGRTGELFF. This sequence joins TRBV6-1 and TRBJ2-2; D unclear. V lost 4 bases and J lost 4, with 10 bases in between. This CDR3 has 14 amino acids. The V gene's germline CDR1 is MNHNS and CDR2 SASEGT.